This T cell receptor (beta chain) was documented in a study of control samples from healthy donors and cancer patients. From germline, CDR1 is SGHVS and CDR2 FQNEAQ. With 1 base clipped from V and 6 bases from J, the junction kept 10 bases outside the gene matches. The CDR3 is 16 amino acids. Only in-frame clones appear in the TCRdb table, and some are missing; sequencing was by immunoSEQ multiplex PCR. The sample yields around 27,000 clones, roughly 85% seen once. The clonotype comes from a woman in her sixties with head and neck cancer. The specimen sequenced was PBMCs. The chain carries TRBV7-8 and TRBJ1-2, with 8 bases aligning to TRBD1. The CDR3 loop reads CASSLGRRRGHHGYTF. In DNA form, the CDR3 reads TGTGCCAGCAGCTTAGGACGGCGCAGGGGGCATCATGGCTACACCTTC. The whole variable domain, remainder taken from reference TRBV7-8 and TRBJ1-2, is GAGVSQSPRYKVAKRGQDVALRCDPISGHVSLFWYQQALGQGPEFLTYFQNEAQLDKSGLPSDRFFAERPEGSVSTLKIQRTQQEDSAVYLCASSLGRRRGHHGYTFGSGTRLTVV.